The text below deals with one T cell receptor beta chain. This specimen comes from a study of T cell changes during pregnancy in multiple sclerosis. This CDR3 contains 15 residues. V was clipped by 2 bases and J by 5 bases; unmatched bases: 7. Germline values: CDR1 MNHEY, CDR2 SMNVEV (reference sequence). Data came from immunoSEQ multiplex PCR; TCRdb stores just in-frame clones and leaves some out. The table has 10,000 or so clones, 65% to 85% seen once. Sample: CD8+ T cells from peripheral blood mononuclear cells, taken in the third trimester of pregnancy. The source is a female donor in good health, enrolled as a control in a pregnancy study. This rearrangement joins TRBV27 to TRBJ1-1; 8 nucleotides match TRBD1. The CDR3 DNA follows: TGTGCCAGCAGTTTAGGGACAGGAAGGAGGACTGAAGCTTTCTTT. This sequence encodes CASSLGTGRRTEAFF.